The sequence of this TCR beta chain was determined in a study of OX40 agonist ivuxolimab in advanced cancers. Study-wide context: With a range of roughly 20 to 85, age averaged approximately 54 years, and 75% to 90% were male. Study conclusions and caveats: Average numbers of expanded clones were greater in CD8+ T cells than in CD4+.

The cohort excluded patients with autoimmune disease history or systemic immunosuppression. The CDR3 is made up of 19 amino acids. Germline-derived CDR1 and CDR2 are SGHNT and YYREEE (reference sequence). With 0 bases removed from V and 3 bases from J, the gap between germline ends came to 19 bases. This table comes from immunoSEQ multiplex PCR, and its TCRdb copy is limited to in-frame clones, with some not included. The table records roughly 60,000 clones, over 80% of them present only once. Concerning this clone: The antigen remains unidentified.

The sample consisted of CD4+ or CD8+ T cells sorted from blood, taken in a trial of the OX40 agonist ivuxolimab. This clonotype was sampled from an adult with an advanced solid tumor such as melanoma, head and neck, liver or kidney cancer. This chain uses TRBV5-4 with TRBJ2-6; the D is unclear. The CDR3 DNA reads as TGTGCCAGCAGCTTGGGCTCAGTGGACCTCCTCTTTGGGGCCAACGTCCTGACTTTC. This encodes CASSLGSVDLLFGANVLTF.